Listed below are T cell receptor beta chains from one sample, sequenced in a study of OX40 agonist ivuxolimab in advanced cancers. Only in-frame clones appear in the TCRdb table, and some are missing; sequencing was by immunoSEQ multiplex PCR. Here the sample spans roughly 27,000 clones, about four fifths being singletons. The source material was CD4+ or CD8+ T cells sorted from blood, sampled in a trial of the OX40 agonist ivuxolimab. These receptors were collected from an adult with an advanced solid tumor such as melanoma, head and neck, liver or kidney cancer. The CDR3 runs from the conserved cysteine through the conserved F or W. Each record gives: D gene, V gene, clone size, J gene, CDR3 DNA, CDR3 protein. The D gene is left open where the match is weak. Size values are once, few and many counts, or a class for expanded clones, and some rows have none.

-,TRBV4-1,once,TRBJ1-1,TGCGCCAGCAGCAAGACCCCGGGGGACACTGAAGCTTTCTTT,CASSKTPGDTEAFF
-,TRBV19,-,TRBJ1-5,TGTGCCAGTAGTATACGTACAGGCAGCAATCAGCCCCAGCATTTT,CASSIRTGSNQPQHF
TRBD2,TRBV7-3,-,TRBJ2-3,TGTGCCAGCAGCTTACGGTTGACTAGCGGGAGTATGGCAGATACGCAGTATTTT,CASSLRLTSGSMADTQYF
TRBD2,TRBV4-1,-,TRBJ2-7,TGCGCCAGCAGCCAAGAGGTTAGCGGGAACTACGAGCAGTACTTC,CASSQEVSGNYEQYF
TRBD1,TRBV30,-,TRBJ2-1,TGTGCCTGGGATCCCGGGACAGGGTTCTACAGGGAGCAGTTCTTC,CAWDPGTGFYREQFF
-,TRBV9,few,TRBJ2-1,TGTGCCAGCAGCGTAGTGGAGAGGGTGGGCCCCAATGAGCAGTTCTTC,CASSVVERVGPNEQFF
-,TRBV6-5,-,TRBJ2-7,TGTGCCAGCAGGGGCGGAAGTACCTACGAGCAGTACTTC,CASRGGSTYEQYF
-,TRBV7-8,few,TRBJ2-3,TGTGCCAGCAGCTTACCGGAAGGAGGGCGGAGCCGCACAGATACGCAGTATTTT,CASSLPEGGRSRTDTQYF
-,TRBV7-8,-,TRBJ1-3,TGTGCCAGCAGCCTGGACGTCAGCTCTGGAAACACCATATATTTT,CASSLDVSSGNTIYF
TRBD1,TRBV28,-,TRBJ1-2,TGTGCCAGCAGTTTCCTACAGGGGTGGGGCGGCTACACCTTC,CASSFLQGWGGYTF
-,TRBV28,-,TRBJ1-5,TGTGCCAGCAGTTTAAAATCCATTAAAGATCAGCCCCAGCATTTT,CASSLKSIKDQPQHF
-,TRBV11-3,-,TRBJ2-2,TGTGCCAGCAGCCACCACCGGGCCACCGGGGAGCTGTTTTTT,CASSHHRATGELFF
-,TRBV30,few,TRBJ1-1,TGTGCCTGGAAGGGGTCAATTAGGACTGAAGCTTTCTTT,CAWKGSIRTEAFF
TRBD1,TRBV5-6,-,TRBJ2-7,TGTGCCAGCAGCCCAAACAGGGGCTACGAGCAGTACTTC,CASSPNRGYEQYF
-,TRBV18,-,TRBJ2-2,TGTGCCAGCTCGCCAACGACAGCGAACACCGGGGAGCTGTTTTTT,CASSPTTANTGELFF
-,TRBV2,-,TRBJ2-5,TGTGCCAGCAGTTTAAGGACAGCCACCACAGAGGAGACCCAGTACTTC,CASSLRTATTEETQYF
-,TRBV28,-,TRBJ1-1,TGTGCCAGCAGTTTCCGTGGGAATACTGAAGCTTTCTTT,CASSFRGNTEAFF
-,TRBV7-6,-,TRBJ2-3,TGTGCCAGCAGCTGGGCCGGGAGCGGCGCAGATACGCAGTATTTT,CASSWAGSGADTQYF
TRBD2,TRBV28,-,TRBJ2-7,TGTGCCAGCAGTTTACTAGCGGGAGACTACGAGCAGTACTTC,CASSLLAGDYEQYF
-,TRBV6-5,once,TRBJ1-3,TGTGCCAGCAGTTATGCCAGAGCTGGAAACACCATATATTTT,CASSYARAGNTIYF
-,TRBV5-1,-,TRBJ2-1,TGCGCCAGCAGCTTGGTAGGGATATCTGCCTACAATGAGCAGTTCTTC,CASSLVGISAYNEQFF
TRBD1,TRBV2,-,TRBJ2-3,TGTGCCAGCGCTCGGGGACAGGGGGGAGATACGCAGTATTTT,CASARGQGGDTQYF
-,TRBV28,-,TRBJ2-7,TGTGCCAGCAGCTCTAACTTGGGGGCTGATAACTCCTACGAGCAGTACTTC,CASSSNLGADNSYEQYF
-,TRBV7-3,-,TRBJ2-4,TGTGCCAGCAGCTTAAGGTTGGGTGTGTATGGCATTCAGTACTTC,CASSLRLGVYGIQYF
TRBD1,TRBV6-6,-,TRBJ2-7,TGTGCCAGCAGCTGGGGGACAGGGGAAGATTACGAGCAGTACTTC,CASSWGTGEDYEQYF
TRBD2,TRBV7-8,-,TRBJ2-5,TGTGCCAGCAGCTTACTTACTAGCGGGATCTGGGGGGATAAAGAGACCCAGTACTTC,CASSLLTSGIWGDKETQYF
-,TRBV4-1,-,TRBJ2-5,TGCGCCAGCAGCCAAGATACGGGCCAGCAAGAGACCCAGTACTTC,CASSQDTGQQETQYF
TRBD2,TRBV30,-,TRBJ2-1,TGTGCCTGGAGTGACGGGAGGCCCCTAAGGGAGCAGTTCTTC,CAWSDGRPLREQFF
-,TRBV30,-,TRBJ2-3,TGTGCCTGGAGTGCCCCGGGTTTTAGCACAGATACGCAGTATTTT,CAWSAPGFSTDTQYF
-,TRBV11-3,-,TRBJ1-4,TGTGCCAGCAGCCTTAGGGCGGCAACTAATGAAAAACTGTTTTTT,CASSLRAATNEKLFF
-,TRBV7-3,-,TRBJ2-7,TGTGCCAGCAGCCACGGGGCAGCCTACGAGCAGTACTTC,CASSHGAAYEQYF
-,TRBV7-9,-,TRBJ2-7,TGTGCCAGCAGCCACGACAGAAACCTTTACGAGCAGTACTTC,CASSHDRNLYEQYF
TRBD2,TRBV9,-,TRBJ2-7,TGTGCCAGCAGCCCCGGACTAGTCTCCTACGAGCAGTACTTC,CASSPGLVSYEQYF
-,TRBV7-9,few,TRBJ2-2,TGTGCCAGCAGCTTGGTCCACCCGAACACCGGGGAGCTGTTTTTT,CASSLVHPNTGELFF
TRBD1,TRBV4-1,-,TRBJ2-5,TGCGCCAGCAGCCAAGTAGTGACAGGGCCCCAAGAGACCCAGTACTTC,CASSQVVTGPQETQYF
TRBD1,TRBV19,-,TRBJ1-6,TGTGCCAGTAGTATCCCCGACAGGGGATCTGGTAATTCACCCCTCCACTTT,CASSIPDRGSGNSPLHF
TRBD2,TRBV5-4,-,TRBJ2-3,TGTGCCAGCAGCTTTCGGCGGGAGGGAGTAGATACGCAGTATTTT,CASSFRREGVDTQYF
-,TRBV7-9,few,TRBJ1-2,TGTGCCAGCAGCCCCGTGGGCGTAAGGGAGAGTGGCTACACCTTC,CASSPVGVRESGYTF
-,TRBV4-1,-,TRBJ2-2,TGCGCCAGCAGCCAAGAGTTTCCTGCTCCCGGGGAGCTGTTTTTT,CASSQEFPAPGELFF
-,TRBV6-5,-,TRBJ2-7,TGTGCCAGCAGTTACGGATCCGGGGGTTTTACCTACGAGCAGTACTTC,CASSYGSGGFTYEQYF
-,TRBV27,-,TRBJ2-1,TGTGCCAGCAGTTTTATCCCGTCGGGTACCCAGTTCTTC,CASSFIPSGTQFF
TRBD2,TRBV5-1,-,TRBJ2-1,TGCGCCAGCAGACCAACTAGCGGGAGCTCCTACAATGAGCAGTTCTTC,CASRPTSGSSYNEQFF
TRBD1,TRBV4-1,-,TRBJ1-5,TGCGCCAGCAGCCGAACAGGGGAAAGCAATCAGCCCCAGCATTTT,CASSRTGESNQPQHF
TRBD1,TRBV5-1,once,TRBJ1-6,TGCGCCAGCAGCTTGGATCAGGGGGTTTCCTATAATTCACCCCTCCACTTT,CASSLDQGVSYNSPLHF
TRBD1,TRBV11-3,-,TRBJ2-1,TGTGCCAGCAGCTCGACCGGGACAGCGAGAAACAATGAGCAGTTCTTC,CASSSTGTARNNEQFF
-,TRBV21-1,-,TRBJ1-1,TGTGCCAGCAGCAAAGAGTGCAGGGGACAGGGGAGAATTCGGACTGAAGCTTTCTTT,CASSKECRGQGRIRTEAFF
-,TRBV27,-,TRBJ2-7,TGTGCCAGCAGTTTACGGGGGGCTTCCCCCTACGAGCAGTACTTC,CASSLRGASPYEQYF
TRBD1,TRBV4-1,few,TRBJ2-1,TGCGCCAGCAGCCACCCAGGGGGCTCTTACAATGAGCAGTTCTTC,CASSHPGGSYNEQFF